This paragraph reports one T cell receptor beta chain. This sample stems from a study of T cell clones after liver transplantation. Here immunoSEQ multiplex PCR was the method, and the copy in TCRdb shows in-frame clones only, minus some. The table records tens of thousands of clones, 60% to 80% of them present only once. Germline lookup yields CDR1 MDHEN and CDR2 SYDVKM. Trimming shortened V by 2 bases and J by 5 bases, and 15 bases separated the two germline ends. This CDR3 has 15 amino acids. The material sequenced was CD4+ T cells from blood, taken at the 22-month timepoint. This sequence joins TRBV28 and TRBJ1-1; D call uncertain. This sequence originates from a human patient who received a liver transplant. Some T cells may trace back to the graft donor. As DNA, the CDR3 is TGTGCCAGCAGTTTACCTCCCCCAGGAGGAACTGAAGCTTTCTTT. Protein product: CASSLPPPGGTEAFF. The full variable domain, in which reference TRBV28 and TRBJ1-1 provide the parts outside the CDR3, is DVKVTQSSRYLVKRTGEKVFLECVQDMDHENMFWYRQDPGLGLRLIYFSYDVKMKEKGDIPEGYSVSREKKERFSLILESASTNQTSMYLCASSLPPPGGTEAFFGQGTRLTVV.